Included here is one T cell receptor (beta chain) sequence, with context. Its target is not known. Primers: 60 Vbeta forward and 13 Jbeta reverse. Assay used: immunoSEQ multiplex PCR; TCRdb lists only in-frame clones, some missing. This table has 120,000 or so clones, about two thirds appearing once. This specimen comes from a study of cytomegalovirus exposure and HLA in healthy donors. The CDR3 consists of 14 residues. Germline CDR1 and CDR2: SGHTA and FQGNSA. V shed 4 bases and J shed 4 bases, with 14 bases lying between them. Study-wide points: Likely technical artifact: a cluster of highly shared sequence variants. Later genetic work tied a missense DCLRE1C variant to beta-chain V and J trimming.

Healthy bone marrow donors made up the donors. Sequencing input: PBMCs. The clonotype comes from a woman aged 40 to 49 in good health and CMV-seropositive. The chain has TRBV7-2 and TRBJ2-7; D is perhaps TRBD2 (5 bases). Written as DNA, the CDR3 is TGTGCCAGCAGCTCAATTAAGCGGCAATACGAGCAGTACTTC. Protein: CASSSIKRQYEQYF.